This is a list of T cell receptor beta chains from one sample in a study of blood T cell repertoires in COVID-19. The data were produced by immunoSEQ multiplex PCR, yet TCRdb's version contains in-frame clones alone and is incomplete. The table shows 100,000 to 150,000 clones, with about four fifths occurring only once. Sequenced sample: peripheral blood. The origin of the receptors is a middle-aged man with active or convalescent COVID-19. The CDR3 runs from the conserved cysteine through the conserved F or W. Fields, in order: CDR3 protein, CDR3 DNA, D gene, clone size, V gene, J gene. D genes are given only for firm matches. The size of a clone is reported for some rows only, either as once, few or many, or as a class for expanded clones.

cdr3_aa: CASSLRRGYTDTQYF
cdr3_nt: TGTGCCAGCAGCTTAAGGAGGGGTTACACAGATACGCAGTATTTT
d_call: NA
clone_size: few
v_call: TRBV7-9
j_call: TRBJ2-3

cdr3_aa: CATSREGQLQGNTIYF
cdr3_nt: TGTGCCACCAGCAGAGAGGGCCAGCTCCAAGGAAACACCATATATTTT
d_call: NA
clone_size: once
v_call: TRBV15
j_call: TRBJ1-3

cdr3_aa: CASSGGAGMSNQPQHF
cdr3_nt: TGTGCCAGCAGTGGAGGGGCGGGGATGAGCAATCAGCCCCAGCATTTT
d_call: NA
clone_size: NA
v_call: TRBV2
j_call: TRBJ1-5

cdr3_aa: CASSREGQNYGYTF
cdr3_nt: TGTGCCAGCTCCCGCGAGGGACAGAACTATGGCTACACCTTC
d_call: TRBD1
clone_size: many
v_call: TRBV18
j_call: TRBJ1-2

cdr3_aa: CASASWTAYNEQFF
cdr3_nt: TGTGCCAGCGCCTCGTGGACAGCCTACAATGAGCAGTTCTTC
d_call: NA
clone_size: NA
v_call: TRBV18
j_call: TRBJ2-1

cdr3_aa: CVRSLVTPGFSAGNTEAFF
cdr3_nt: TGTGTCAGAAGCTTAGTAACTCCGGGATTTTCGGCAGGTAACACTGAAGCTTTCTTT
d_call: NA
clone_size: NA
v_call: TRBV7-5
j_call: TRBJ1-1

cdr3_aa: CASSPLQTETGELFF
cdr3_nt: TGTGCCAGCTCACCACTACAAACGGAGACCGGGGAGCTGTTTTTT
d_call: NA
clone_size: NA
v_call: TRBV18
j_call: TRBJ2-2

cdr3_aa: CASGLQGSWVQPQHF
cdr3_nt: TGTGCTAGTGGCTTACAGGGGTCCTGGGTTCAGCCCCAGCATTTT
d_call: TRBD1
clone_size: NA
v_call: TRBV12-5
j_call: TRBJ1-5

cdr3_aa: CASSGGVNTEAFF
cdr3_nt: TGTGCCAGCAGCGGGGGAGTTAACACTGAAGCTTTCTTT
d_call: NA
clone_size: once
v_call: TRBV9
j_call: TRBJ1-1

cdr3_aa: CASSWRQGDDEKLFF
cdr3_nt: TGCGCCAGCAGCTGGCGACAGGGGGATGATGAAAAACTGTTTTTT
d_call: TRBD1
clone_size: NA
v_call: TRBV5-1
j_call: TRBJ1-4

cdr3_aa: CASSLANSGANVLTF
cdr3_nt: TGCGCCAGCAGCCTAGCAAACTCTGGGGCCAACGTCCTGACTTTC
d_call: NA
clone_size: few
v_call: TRBV5-1
j_call: TRBJ2-6

cdr3_aa: CASSIRQGNEKLFF
cdr3_nt: TGTGCCAGTAGTATCCGGCAGGGCAATGAAAAACTGTTTTTT
d_call: NA
clone_size: few
v_call: TRBV19
j_call: TRBJ1-4

cdr3_aa: CASSRGSSGNTIYF
cdr3_nt: TGTGCCAGCAGCCGGGGGAGCTCTGGAAACACCATATATTTT
d_call: NA
clone_size: NA
v_call: TRBV11-2
j_call: TRBJ1-3

cdr3_aa: CASSQRRGGNTEAFF
cdr3_nt: TGTGCCAGCAGCCAAAGGAGGGGGGGGAACACTGAAGCTTTCTTT
d_call: NA
clone_size: few
v_call: TRBV4-2
j_call: TRBJ1-1

cdr3_aa: CASSEYRDTPYEQYF
cdr3_nt: TGTGCCAGCAGTGAATATCGGGACACACCTTACGAGCAGTACTTC
d_call: NA
clone_size: NA
v_call: TRBV25-1
j_call: TRBJ2-7

cdr3_aa: CAISSRDSMAGELFF
cdr3_nt: TGTGCCATCAGTAGCCGGGACAGTATGGCCGGGGAGCTGTTTTTT
d_call: TRBD1
clone_size: NA
v_call: TRBV10-3
j_call: TRBJ2-2

cdr3_aa: CASSLGPHTGELFF
cdr3_nt: TGTGCCAGCAGCTTAGGGCCGCACACCGGGGAGCTGTTTTTT
d_call: NA
clone_size: NA
v_call: TRBV11-2
j_call: TRBJ2-2